This T cell receptor (beta chain) came from a study of control samples from healthy donors and cancer patients (dated by TCRdb to the early 2020s). Preparation of the library involved the immunoSEQ multiplex PCR assay. TCRdb took this table from immuneACCESS and kept in-frame rearrangements with V and J called. Such tables lack part of the clones; where checked against another copy, unresolved V genes explain under half of the gap, and the rest is unexplained. Counted in this sample were 100,000 to 150,000 clones; approximately 89% of them appeared once. Of the sample, 2.9% falls within the top ten clones. Via the germline V gene, CDR1 is KGHSY and CDR2 FQNENV. Including cysteine and phenylalanine, the CDR3 has 16 amino acids. CDR3 DNA only is kept here, 48 bases in frame from base 1. A distance of 18 bases separates the germline ends of V and J, which lose 1 base and 7 bases respectively. Notes on this clone: Its specific antigen is unknown. Per-base qualities were not stored, and no clone one base away is much larger.

Source material: blood. The sequence came from a man aged 60 to 69 in good health. The V gene is TRBV16 and the J gene is TRBJ2-3; the D segment cannot be called with confidence. The nucleotides are TGTGCCAGCAGCCAATTACCACCAACCGAACTCAATACGCAGTATTTT. This codes for CASSQLPPTELNTQYF.